This section outlines one TCR beta chain sequence together with its context. Its antigen is undetermined. The sample belongs to a study of CD8 T cells in Susac syndrome. The study, taken as a whole, reports: The study acknowledged a relatively small number of individuals in its TCR sequencing and HLA analysis.

Sequencing targeted TCR beta in blood CD8+ and CD4+ T cells. Negative magnetic isolation gave CD8+ and CD4+ cells; FACS enriched CD8+ TEMRA. The V gene's germline CDR1 is DFQATT and CDR2 SNEGSKA (reference sequence). Deletions cut 0 bases from V and 2 bases from J, with 5 bases between. There are 12 residues in the CDR3. When the RNA was reverse transcribed, random hexamers were used with an input of roughly 0.5 to 1 ug. Amplification of TCR beta CDR3 used immunoSEQ multiplex PCR across 54 Vbeta and 13 Jbeta. TCRdb called the immunoSEQ multiplex PCR reads again in MiXCR, with one record for every CDR3 protein. The table lists 150,000 to 180,000 distinct CDR3 sequences, about 94% of them singletons.

The TCR was taken from a human donor with multiple sclerosis. The sample taken for sequencing was CD8+ T cells from PBMCs. The chain couples TRBV20-1 to TRBJ2-7, with no clear D. CDR3 sequence: CSARDPPYEQYF. CDR3 nucleotides: TGCAGTGCTAGAGATCCCCCCTACGAGCAGTACTTC.